The entry below gives a single T cell receptor beta chain sequence along with its context. This record comes from a study of blood T cell repertoires in COVID-19. Per the study methods: Using reference gene primer amplification, nucleated cell counts were estimated. Sequencing was performed with immunoSEQ multiplex PCR; in TCRdb, only in-frame clones are kept and a portion is missing. V and J calls and clone size are those listed in that table; D and trimming were worked out from the DNA. The sample consists of about 250,000 clones, 85% of them appearing once. Cohorts were based on clinical histories the participants reported. The receptor comes from a woman aged 45-60 years with acute COVID-19. The sequenced sample was PBMCs or T cells enriched from blood (not recorded which).

The CDR3 here is CAISGAAGGSTDTQYF. CDR3 nucleotides: TGTGCCATCAGTGGGGCCGCGGGGGGCTCCACAGATACGCAGTATTTT. V gene TRBV10-3 combines with J gene TRBJ2-3, with TRBD2 matching over 8 bases. The CDR3 sequence is 16 residues long. Germline V lookup: CDR1 ENHRY, CDR2 SYGVKD. V was pared by 4 bases and J by 2 bases, with 8 bases of the junction left unmatched.